The 20 T cell receptor beta chains listed next were all sequenced from one sample in a study of T cell repertoires in cytomegalovirus infection. These TCRs are of unknown antigen specificity. In TCRdb, the reads were re-called with MiXCR into one record per CDR3 protein. This repertoire shows about half a million distinct CDR3 sequences, more than 30% found once; its top ten account for 15% to 20%. The sequencing used cultured PBMCs, collected from culture after CMV antigen stimulation. These receptor sequences come from a human donor in good health (CMV status not recorded). Some clones in this sample may be carry-over from other donors' samples.

The J gene is TRBJ1-4, the V gene TRBV19; D gene unclear. The CDR3 runs 18 residues. Trimming shortened V by 4 bases and J by 3 bases, and 21 bases separated the two germline ends. Germline values: CDR1 LNHDA, CDR2 SQIVND (reference sequence). The CDR3 region has the DNA TGTGCCAGTAGTACTCCGGGCCAAATATTGGCGGCTAATGAAAAACTGTTTTTT. This codes for CASSTPGQILAANEKLFF.

This chain links TRBV12-3 or TRBV12-4 with TRBJ2-1; 7 nucleotides match TRBD2. This CDR3 is built from 15 residues. J lost 0 bases, V lost 5 bases, and 4 bases had no gene match. Here the CDR3 DNA reads TGTGCCAGCAGTACTAGCGTGGGCTCCTACAATGAGCAGTTCTTC. Protein product: CASSTSVGSYNEQFF.

This clonotype was found many times. The chain uses TRBV7-2 and TRBJ2-1; the match to TRBD1 covers 9 bases. The CDR3 has 14 residues. Trimming cost V 7 bases and J 6 bases; bases outside gene matches: 7. Germline CDR1 reads SGHTA; CDR2 reads FQGNSA. CDR3 in DNA: TGTGCCAGCACCCCGGGACAGGGCGGCAATGAGCAGTTCTTC. This translates into CASTPGQGGNEQFF.

The rearrangement joins TRBV29-1 to TRBJ1-3, with D hard to call. The V gene's germline CDR1 is SQVTM and CDR2 ANQGSEA. Trimming cost V 7 bases and J 0 bases, with 10 bases left between them. This CDR3 spans 13 amino acids. CDR3 sequence: CSARKYSGNTIYF. DNA for the CDR3: TGCAGCGCCCGAAAGTACTCTGGAAACACCATATATTTT.

This clonotype was observed a handful of times. The chain joins TRBV10-3 to TRBJ2-1; 10 positions match TRBD2. J was trimmed by 3 bases and V by 6 bases; bases with no gene match: 2. The CDR3 contains 14 residues. Germline assignment: CDR1 ENHRY and CDR2 SYGVKD. The CDR3 DNA follows: TGTGCCATCAGAACTAGCGGGAACTACAATGAGCAGTTCTTC. Protein product: CAIRTSGNYNEQFF.

This clonotype was counted only a few times. CDR3 sequence: CASSPFGGDTDTQYF. CDR3 sequence (DNA): TGTGCCAGCAGCCCCTTTGGCGGAGACACAGATACGCAGTATTTT. J is TRBJ2-3 and V is TRBV11-2; D is undetermined. The CDR3 spans 15 residues. Trimming took 5 bases from V and 2 from J, leaving 14 bases between them. Germline CDR1 is SGHAT and CDR2 is FQNNGV.

This sequence joins TRBV20-1 and TRBJ2-1; D is perhaps TRBD2 (5 bases). In germline, CDR1 is DFQATT, CDR2 SNEGSKA (reference sequence). This CDR3 spans 13 amino acids. V lost 8 bases to trimming and J lost 2 bases, with 13 bases between them. CDR3 bases: TGCAGTATCCCAGCGGTTGCCTACAATGAGCAGTTCTTC. Translating gives CSIPAVAYNEQFF.

The chain uses TRBV25-1 and TRBJ1-6; TRBD1 might be the D (5 bases). CDR1 and CDR2 from the germline V gene are MGHDK and SYGVNS. Trimming took off 4 bases at V and 10 bases at J, with 11 bases between the two ends. The CDR3 is made up of 13 amino acids. The CDR3 region has the DNA TGTGCCAGCAGTGGGCTTGGGGGATCACCCCTCCACTTT. Its protein is CASSGLGGSPLHF.

This clonotype was found many times. The chain has TRBV7-2 and TRBJ1-2; D may be TRBD1 (5 bases). Trimming pared 5 bases from V and 2 bases from J, leaving 9 bases between. Germline values: CDR1 SGHTA, CDR2 FQGNSA. The CDR3 is 13 amino acids. CDR3 in amino acids: CASSTRQNYGYTF. The CDR3 nucleotides read TGTGCCAGCAGCACCCGACAGAACTATGGCTACACCTTC. Variable domain in full (rest from reference TRBV7-2 and TRBJ1-2): GAGVSQSPSNKVTEKGKDVELRCDPISGHTALYWYRQSLGQGLEFLIYFQGNSAPDKSGLPSDRFSAERTGGSVSTLTIQRTQQEDSAVYLCASSTRQNYGYTFGSGTRLTVV.

The CDR3 sequence is CASSDLRTVQETQYF. In nucleotides, the CDR3 is TGTGCCAGCAGCGATTTGCGGACAGTGCAAGAGACCCAGTACTTC. The chain links TRBV28 to TRBJ2-5; D is possibly TRBD1 (6 bases). Deletions cut 6 bases from V and 2 bases from J, with 16 bases between. Germline V CDR1 and CDR2: MDHEN, SYDVKM. This CDR3 has 15 amino acids.

The J gene is TRBJ2-1, the V gene TRBV19, with 13 bases fitting TRBD2. Germline V gene data show CDR1 as LNHDA and CDR2 as SQIVND (reference sequence). The ends lost 9 bases at V and 6 bases at J; junction bases unmatched: 8. The CDR3 extends over 15 amino acids. The chain's CDR3 is CASALAGGFSNEQFF. The CDR3, as DNA: TGTGCCAGCGCACTAGCGGGAGGGTTCAGCAATGAGCAGTTCTTC.

This clonotype was picked up a small number of times. The rearrangement links TRBV12-3 or TRBV12-4 to TRBJ1-1, with a tentative D call TRBD1 (5 bases). This CDR3 contains 12 residues. V was trimmed by 10 bases and J by 2 bases, leaving 11 bases between them. In nucleotides, the CDR3 is TGTGCCACCCCGGACATCAACACTGAAGCTTTCTTT. This encodes CATPDINTEAFF.

This clonotype was recorded a few times. This chain connects TRBV24-1 to TRBJ2-5, with 14 bases that match TRBD2. CDR1 is KGHDR, CDR2 SFDVKD, per germline. The CDR3 is made up of 20 amino acids. Trimming at V came to 3 bases and at J to 4 bases, leaving 15 bases not matched to a gene. The CDR3 DNA reads TGTGCCACCAGTGATAAACCCCCTGGACTAGCGGGAGGTTGGCCAGAGACCCAGTACTTC. Protein: CATSDKPPGLAGGWPETQYF.

This clonotype was observed a handful of times. The chain links TRBV12-3 or TRBV12-4 to TRBJ2-3; no clear D. This CDR3 contains 15 residues. Trimming removed 6 bases from V and 1 base from J, with 14 bases in between. CDR3 in amino acids: CASRTSRMGTDTQYF. In DNA form, the CDR3 reads TGTGCCAGCAGGACGTCGAGGATGGGCACAGATACGCAGTATTTT.

This clonotype was observed a handful of times. This chain connects TRBV5-1 to TRBJ2-5, with D perhaps TRBD1 (5 bases). CDR1 and CDR2 from the germline V gene are SGHRS and YFSETQ. V gave up 1 base and J gave up 5 bases, with 18 bases separating them. This CDR3 has 16 residues. This CDR3 is CASSLTGRVDVETQYF. The CDR3 bases are TGCGCCAGCAGCTTGACGGGCAGGGTAGACGTGGAGACCCAGTACTTC.

The rearrangement uses TRBV24-1 and TRBJ1-5; D gene ambiguous. V was cut by 5 bases and J by 6 bases, with 13 bases left in between. The CDR3 covers 14 residues. Germline CDR1 and CDR2: KGHDR and SFDVKD. The CDR3 DNA reads as TGTGCCACCAGTGGGCCCTGGGCGGGTCAGCCCCAGCATTTT. Residues: CATSGPWAGQPQHF.

The V gene is TRBV4-1, the J gene TRBJ2-7, with D tentatively TRBD2 (6 bases). CDR3 length: 17 amino acids. CDR1 is MGHRA and CDR2 is YSYEKL in the germline V gene. V was shortened by 0 bases and J by 3 bases, with 18 bases between the two germline ends. The CDR3 bases are TGCGCCAGCAGCCAAGAATTGGGTATCCTAGCGTTCTACGAGCAGTACTTC. Translated, it gives CASSQELGILAFYEQYF.

The rearrangement joins TRBV12-3 or TRBV12-4 to TRBJ2-7, with 14 bases lining up with TRBD2. V was pared by 4 bases and J by 6 bases, with 2 bases of the junction left unmatched. This CDR3 is 14 amino acids long. Written as DNA, the CDR3 is TGTGCCAGCAGTTCCGGACTAGCGGGAGGCGAGCAGTACGTC. This codes for CASSSGLAGGEQYV.

Ten or more counts support this clonotype. The gene calls are TRBV7-2 and TRBJ2-3; no reliable D call. CDR1 SGHTA and CDR2 FQGNSA come from the germline V gene. V was cut by 5 bases and J by 2 bases, with 5 bases left in between. The CDR3 extends over 12 amino acids. CDR3 nucleotide sequence: TGTGCCAGCAGCCAATACACAGATACGCAGTATTTT. Translation gives CASSQYTDTQYF.

V is TRBV5-6 and J is TRBJ2-7, with D possibly matching TRBD1 (6 bases). V shed 1 base and J shed 0 bases, with 8 bases lying between them. CDR1 and CDR2 (germline): SGHDT, YYEEEE. There are 14 residues in the CDR3. CDR3 sequence reads: CASSLRGNSYEQYV. CDR3 nucleotides: TGTGCCAGCAGCTTGAGGGGGAACTCCTACGAGCAGTACGTC.